The 10 T cell receptor beta chains presented below share a single source sample, sequenced in a study of long-term antiretroviral therapy in people with HIV. Sequencing relied on immunoSEQ assay v3.0, run at survey level. Sequenced by immunoSEQ multiplex PCR; TCRdb stores in-frame clones only, minus some. The sample consists of tens of thousands of clones, 80% to 90% of them appearing once. The material was unsorted PBMCs, obtained approximately 2.7 years before starting antiretroviral therapy. All receptors derive from a woman aged 25 to 45 with HIV.

The chain couples TRBV27 to TRBJ2-2, with 10 bases identical to TRBD2. Germline values: CDR1 MNHEY, CDR2 SMNVEV (reference sequence). The CDR3 has 16 residues. After removal of 4 bases from V and 1 base from J, the junction contained 3 bases not matched to a gene. The chain's CDR3 is CASSSRTSGNTGELFF. For the CDR3, the DNA is TGTGCCAGCAGTTCCCGGACTAGCGGGAACACCGGGGAGCTGTTTTTT.

The V call is TRBV6-1, the J call TRBJ1-6; D might be TRBD1 (6 bases). CDR1 and CDR2 (germline): MNHNS, SASEGT. The CDR3 has 14 amino acids. The V end lost 7 bases, the J end lost 10 bases, and 17 bases lay between the germline ends. CDR3 sequence: CASTQTGLRSPLHF. DNA of the CDR3: TGTGCCAGCACACAAACAGGGTTGAGGTCACCCCTCCACTTT.

The chain recombines TRBV9 with TRBJ2-5; 10 bases map to TRBD2. CDR3 length equals 15 residues. Germline CDR1 is SGDLS and CDR2 is YYNGEE. V was clipped by 7 bases and J by 2 bases; unmatched bases: 8. The CDR3 sequence is CASGVGTSVQETQYF. In DNA, the CDR3 is TGTGCCAGCGGAGTGGGGACTAGCGTTCAAGAGACCCAGTACTTC.

This clone was counted once. This chain connects TRBV18 to TRBJ2-1; 7 nucleotides match TRBD2. Germline V gene data show CDR1 as KGHSH and CDR2 as LQKENI. J gave up 8 bases and V 1 base, and 5 bases lay outside the gene matches. The CDR3 runs 14 residues. Here the CDR3 DNA reads TGTGCCAGCTCACCACTCCGTGCGGGGGATGAGCAGTTCTTC. This codes for CASSPLRAGDEQFF. The full variable domain, in which reference TRBV18 and TRBJ2-1 provide the parts outside the CDR3, is NAGVMQNPRHLVRRRGQEARLRCSPMKGHSHVYWYRQLPEEGLKFMVYLQKENIIDESGMPKERFSAEFPKEGPSILRIQQVVRGDSAAYFCASSPLRAGDEQFFGPGTRLTVL.

The chain recombines TRBV30 with TRBJ2-3; D is perhaps TRBD1 or TRBD2 (5 bases each). Per germline, CDR1 GTSNPN and CDR2 SVGIG (reference sequence). With 1 base removed from V and 8 bases from J, the gap between germline ends came to 13 bases. The CDR3 runs 13 residues. The CDR3 loop is CAWSATIGGTQYF. The CDR3 DNA reads TGTGCCTGGAGTGCGACTATTGGGGGTACGCAGTATTTT.

CDR3 sequence: CASTRTGLADTQYF. In DNA form, the CDR3 reads TGTGCCAGCACCCGGACAGGGCTAGCAGATACGCAGTATTTT. The gene calls are TRBV6-6 and TRBJ2-3; 8 bases line up with TRBD1. The trim removed 7 bases at V and 4 bases at J, leaving 7 bases unmatched. The CDR3 totals 14 residues. Germline V lookup: CDR1 MNHNY, CDR2 SVGAGI (reference sequence).

The CDR3 sequence is CSASSHEQFF. Written as DNA, the CDR3 is TGCAGTGCTAGCTCCCATGAGCAGTTCTTC. The gene calls are TRBV20-1 and TRBJ2-1; D gene unclear. In germline, CDR1 is DFQATT, CDR2 SNEGSKA (reference sequence). V was clipped by 3 bases and J by 8 bases, with 5 bases between them. CDR3 length: 10 amino acids.

The chain couples TRBV5-6 to TRBJ2-7; 11 bases map to TRBD2. V lost 1 base, J lost 3 bases, and 12 bases stayed unmatched. CDR3 length: 18 amino acids. Germline V gene data show CDR1 as SGHDT and CDR2 as YYEEEE. The CDR3 DNA is TGTGCCAGCAGCTTGAGCTTCGGGACTAGCGGCTCTTACTACGAGCAGTACTTC. Encoded protein: CASSLSFGTSGSYYEQYF.

This clone came up a few times. The V gene is TRBV29-1, the J gene TRBJ2-2; weak D call: TRBD1 (6 bases). Per the germline V gene, CDR1 is SQVTM and CDR2 is ANQGSEA. The CDR3 is made up of 15 amino acids. Trimming took 5 bases from V and 5 from J, leaving 18 bases between them. Written as DNA, the CDR3 is TGCAGCGTTTCAGGGGCACCCGAACAGACCGGGGAGCTGTTTTTT. Amino acid sequence: CSVSGAPEQTGELFF.

About this clone itself: Mismatch with germline at one junction end may stem from a read error. This chain links TRBV27 with TRBJ2-7, with 7 bases that match TRBD1. From germline, CDR1 is MNHEY and CDR2 SMNVEV (reference sequence). The CDR3 sequence is 15 residues long. The DNA of the CDR3 is TGTGCCAGCAGTACTCGACAGGGTGACTCCCACGAGCAGTACTTC. Encoded protein: CASSTRQGDSHEQYF.